A single sample gave rise to the 21 T cell receptor beta chains below, sequenced in a study of vaccination and CD4 T cells after COVID-19. Cultured CD4+ T cell DNA was sequenced using the Oncomine TCR Beta short-read assay. Via MiXCR, TCRdb re-called the PCR reads, giving one row per CDR3 protein. This repertoire shows roughly 25,000 distinct CDR3 sequences, about three fifths found once; its top ten account for 7.8%. Stated treatment: roughly 10-day PBMC culture with coronavirus spike peptide pools or control peptides (ViraFEST assay). Their recognized antigens are unknown. Sequencing used CD4+ T cells from blood, cultured in vitro. These receptor sequences come from a human donor who had recovered from COVID-19.

The gene calls are TRBV18 and TRBJ2-7; 8 bases agree with TRBD1. CDR3 size: 14 residues. V dropped 1 base and J dropped 6; count of bases not matched to a gene: 5. Per the germline V gene, CDR1 is KGHSH and CDR2 is LQKENI. The CDR3 loop is CASSPRTGFFEQYF. DNA of the CDR3: TGTGCCAGCTCACCACGGACAGGGTTCTTCGAGCAGTACTTC.

This chain uses TRBV19 with TRBJ1-2, with D possibly matching TRBD1 (6 bases). Germline CDR1 is LNHDA and CDR2 is SQIVND (reference sequence). The CDR3 length is 14 residues. With 4 bases removed from V and 6 bases from J, the gap between germline ends came to 15 bases. CDR3 DNA sequence: TGTGCCAGTAGTACCCAGGGGTATGAACATGGCTACACCTTC. This gives the protein CASSTQGYEHGYTF. Complete variable domain (other parts from reference TRBV19 and TRBJ1-2): DGGITQSPKYLFRKEGQNVTLSCEQNLNHDAMYWYRQDPGQGLRLIYYSQIVNDFQKGDIAEGYSVSREKKESFPLTVTSAQKNPTAFYLCASSTQGYEHGYTFGSGTRLTVV.

The chain couples TRBV6-1 to TRBJ1-3; 8 bases are a match to TRBD1. J gave up 6 bases and V 2 bases, and 6 bases lay outside the gene matches. Per germline, CDR1 MNHNS and CDR2 SASEGT. The CDR3 has 15 amino acids. As DNA, the CDR3 is TGTGCCAGCAGTGAACCGACAGGGGAGGCAAACACCATATATTTT. Translated: CASSEPTGEANTIYF.

The V gene is TRBV28, the J gene TRBJ1-5, with 10 bases identical to TRBD1. The CDR3 totals 15 residues. Unmatched junction bases numbered 6, after V lost 6 bases and J lost 4 bases. Germline V lookup: CDR1 MDHEN, CDR2 SYDVKM. The chain's CDR3 is CASSPGTGVNQPQHF. CDR3 coding DNA: TGTGCCAGCAGCCCGGGGACAGGGGTAAATCAGCCCCAGCATTTT.

This clonotype was seen a few times. The chain combines TRBV20-1 with TRBJ2-6, with D possibly being TRBD1 (5 bases). The CDR3 extends over 14 amino acids. CDR1 and CDR2 (germline): DFQATT, SNEGSKA (reference sequence). The V end lost 6 bases, the J end lost 0 bases, and 9 bases lay between the germline ends. The CDR3 DNA reads as TGCAGTGCCCCCGACAGCTCTGGGGCCAACGTCCTGACTTTC. Amino acids: CSAPDSSGANVLTF.

V is TRBV4-3 and J is TRBJ1-6; TRBD1 matches at 11 bases. CDR3 size: 17 residues. CDR1 is LGHNA, CDR2 YSLEER, per germline. The V gene end was trimmed by 4 bases and the J gene end by 8 bases; junction bases not matched to a gene: 10. In nucleotides, the CDR3 is TGCGCCAGCAGCCGTACCGGACAGGGGGCAGGTTATTCACCCCTCCACTTT. This gives the protein CASSRTGQGAGYSPLHF.

This sequence joins TRBV9 and TRBJ1-5; D is unclear. Trimming left V 0 bases short and J 7 bases short, with 11 bases between. The germline V gene has CDR1 SGDLS and CDR2 YYNGEE. The CDR3 extends over 14 amino acids. CDR3 nucleotides: TGTGCCAGCAGCGTAGGTCGCGACGGGCAGCCCCAGCATTTT. It codes for CASSVGRDGQPQHF. Based on the CDR3 plus reference TRBV9 and TRBJ1-5, the full variable domain is DSGVTQTPKHLITATGQRVTLRCSPRSGDLSVYWYQQSLDQGLQFLIQYYNGEERAKGNILERFSAQQFPDLHSELNLSSLELGDSALYFCASSVGRDGQPQHFGDGTRLSIL.

This clonotype was observed a few times. CDR3 coding DNA: TGCAGTGCTATCGGGACTAGCGGGGCTCAATCCTACGAGCAGTACTTC. Protein: CSAIGTSGAQSYEQYF. V gene TRBV20-1 combines with J gene TRBJ2-7, with 13 bases identical to TRBD2. CDR1 DFQATT and CDR2 SNEGSKA come from the germline V gene (reference sequence). CDR3 length: 16 amino acids. Trimming removed 4 bases from V and 1 base from J; junction bases left unmatched: 7.

V usage is TRBV11-3 and J usage is TRBJ2-1, with D tentatively TRBD2 (5 bases). The CDR3 length is 14 residues. Between the trimmed V and J ends, which lost 1 base and 4 bases, there was a span of 8 bases. CDR1 is SGHNT and CDR2 is YENEEA in the germline V gene. Here the CDR3 DNA reads TGTGCCAGCAGCTTAGCTAGGGAGTACAATGAGCAGTTCTTC. Its protein is CASSLAREYNEQFF.

The chain links TRBV7-2 to TRBJ1-2, with unresolved D. V shed 3 bases and J shed 6 bases, with 8 bases lying between them. In germline, CDR1 is SGHTA, CDR2 FQGNSA. The CDR3 spans 12 residues. The CDR3 region has the DNA TGTGCCAGCAGCTTCGATAGGGATGGCTACACCTTC. This encodes CASSFDRDGYTF.

This chain joins TRBV12-3 or TRBV12-4 and TRBJ1-5; TRBD1 is a possible D gene (6 bases). The CDR3 has 15 amino acids. Between the trimmed V and J ends, which lost 2 bases and 5 bases, there was a span of 13 bases. The CDR3 protein is CASSLFSGGYQPQHF. In DNA, the CDR3 is TGTGCCAGCAGTTTATTCAGTGGGGGCTATCAGCCCCAGCATTTT.

CDR3 protein: CASSYSGTIPFEQYF. CDR3 sequence (DNA): TGTGCCAGCAGTTATAGCGGGACTATTCCCTTCGAGCAGTACTTC. The chain has TRBV27 and TRBJ2-7; TRBD2 matches 8 bases. The CDR3 is 15 residues long. The V gene end was trimmed by 4 bases and the J gene end by 6 bases; junction bases not matched to a gene: 11. The germline V gene has CDR1 MNHEY and CDR2 SMNVEV (reference sequence).

A few counts support this clonotype. The V and J genes are TRBV20-1 and TRBJ1-2; no firm D call. The CDR3 loop spans 14 amino acids. V was clipped by 7 bases and J by 0 bases, with 15 bases between them. Germline assignment: CDR1 DFQATT and CDR2 SNEGSKA (reference sequence). The CDR3 spells CSVRRADTNYGYTF. The CDR3 nucleotides are TGCAGTGTCCGACGAGCAGATACTAACTATGGCTACACCTTC.

This rearrangement joins TRBV29-1 to TRBJ1-2; the D gene is possibly TRBD1 (5 bases). V was shortened by 5 bases and J by 4 bases, with 14 bases between the two germline ends. The CDR3 loop spans 13 amino acids. CDR1 is SQVTM, CDR2 ANQGSEA, per germline. The CDR3 protein is CSVFWPRGYGYTF. The CDR3 DNA is TGCAGCGTTTTTTGGCCTAGGGGCTATGGCTACACCTTC.

V usage is TRBV6-1 and J usage is TRBJ2-5, with 12 positions matching TRBD2. This CDR3 is 17 amino acids long. Germline CDR1 MNHNS, CDR2 SASEGT. The V and J ends lost 4 bases and 2 bases, in that order; junction bases with no gene match: 8. Here the CDR3 reads CASSAHSGTSGQETQYF. In DNA form, the CDR3 reads TGTGCCAGCAGTGCTCATTCCGGGACTAGCGGGCAAGAGACCCAGTACTTC.

By sample share, this clonotype is medium-sized. V and J are TRBV2 and TRBJ1-6; 7 bases are shared with TRBD1. This CDR3 has 15 residues. CDR1 and CDR2 (germline): SNHLY, FYNNEI. V shed 4 bases, J shed 7 bases, and the junction held 7 bases outside the gene matches. CDR3 DNA sequence: TGTGCCAGCAGTGGCAGAGTCAGGGGGAATTCACCCCTCCACTTT. This gives the protein CASSGRVRGNSPLHF.

The chain employs TRBV19 and TRBJ1-5; the D is unclear. The V end was cut by 10 bases, the J end by 6 bases, with 10 bases between. The CDR3 contains 11 residues. Germline-derived CDR1 and CDR2 are LNHDA and SQIVND (reference sequence). CDR3 region: CATLWGQPQHF. The CDR3 coding sequence is TGTGCCACTCTGTGGGGTCAGCCCCAGCATTTT.

The V and J genes are TRBV6-1 and TRBJ1-1, with 7 bases matching TRBD1. This CDR3 has 15 residues. Germline V lookup: CDR1 MNHNS, CDR2 SASEGT. Trimming cost V 6 bases and J 0 bases; bases outside gene matches: 7. The CDR3 sequence is CASSKDRDMNTEAFF. The DNA for the CDR3 is TGTGCCAGCAGCAAAGACAGGGATATGAACACTGAAGCTTTCTTT.

This clonotype came up a few times. The rearrangement uses TRBV20-1 and TRBJ1-5; D is unclear. V lost 2 bases and J lost 0, with 11 bases in between. In germline, CDR1 is DFQATT, CDR2 SNEGSKA (reference sequence). The length of the CDR3 is 15 residues. CDR3 residues: CSARIGSGSNQPQHF. As DNA, the CDR3 is TGCAGTGCTAGAATAGGGTCAGGTAGCAATCAGCCCCAGCATTTT.

This sequence joins TRBV5-1 and TRBJ2-1; D unclear. Germline CDR1 and CDR2: SGHRS and YFSETQ. V was pared by 0 bases and J by 0 bases, with 7 bases between. There are 15 residues in the CDR3. The CDR3 here is CASSLVVSSYNEQFF. As DNA, the CDR3 is TGCGCCAGCAGCTTGGTTGTGAGCTCCTACAATGAGCAGTTCTTC.

V and J are TRBV4-3 and TRBJ1-4; TRBD1 is a possible D gene (6 bases). V was shortened by 1 base and J by 13 bases, with 19 bases between the two germline ends. CDR1 is LGHNA and CDR2 is YSLEER in the germline V gene. This CDR3 comprises 15 residues. The CDR3 region is CASSQAIAGADVLFF. The CDR3 nucleotides are TGCGCCAGCAGCCAAGCCATTGCAGGGGCGGACGTACTGTTTTTT.